Below, one T cell receptor beta chain is given with its context. The antigen remains unidentified. Germline-derived CDR1 and CDR2 are LNHNV and YYDKDF (reference sequence). This CDR3 is 16 amino acids long. Trimming stripped 0 bases from V and 0 bases from J, with 9 bases between. The source of the sample is a study of T cells after yellow fever vaccination. Study observations and caveats: Clones from primary vaccination mostly reappeared after the booster (96% CD4, approximately 88% CD8).

MiXCR was run by TCRdb on the 5' RACE reads, yielding one entry per CDR3 protein. The table lists a few hundred thousand distinct CDR3 sequences, around 3.9% of them singletons. The sample here was PBMCs, taken on the day of the yellow fever booster vaccination. The rearrangement joins TRBV15 to TRBJ2-1; D ambiguous. The source of this sequence is a man younger than 35 who received the YFV17D yellow fever vaccine. The CDR3 loop is CATSRDLQRSYNEQFF. CDR3 nucleotide sequence: TGTGCCACCAGCAGAGATCTACAACGCTCCTACAATGAGCAGTTCTTC.